One and the same sample provided the 6 T cell receptor beta chains below, sequenced in a study of blood T cell repertoires in COVID-19. TCRdb keeps only in-frame clones here, not all; method: immunoSEQ multiplex PCR. The table has about 28,000 clones, approximately 85% seen once; the top ten hold about 25%. The sequenced sample consisted of peripheral blood. Receptors originate from a human donor in a cohort sampled during active COVID-19.

V gene TRBV15 combines with J gene TRBJ2-5; 9 bases fit TRBD1. Trimming removed 5 bases from V and 4 bases from J; junction bases left unmatched: 8. The CDR3 contains 15 residues. Germline CDR1 is LNHNV and CDR2 is YYDKDF (reference sequence). The CDR3 is CATSGTGSGGETQYF. In DNA form, the CDR3 reads TGTGCCACCAGCGGGACAGGGTCAGGGGGAGAGACCCAGTACTTC.

This clone was detected only a few times. The CDR3, as DNA: TGTGCCAGCAGGGGGCTGGGGCATAACACGCCAAACTACAATGAGCAGTTCTTC. Its translation: CASRGLGHNTPNYNEQFF. The V call is TRBV7-9, the J call TRBJ2-1; TRBD1 is a possible D gene (5 bases). The CDR3 loop spans 18 amino acids. Per the germline V gene, CDR1 is SEHNR and CDR2 is FQNEAQ (reference sequence). Trimming removed 6 bases at V and 3 bases at J, with 24 bases between.

This clone was observed a handful of times. The chain has TRBV9 and TRBJ2-3; 8 positions agree with TRBD2. The V gene's germline CDR1 is SGDLS and CDR2 YYNGEE. Trimming took 4 bases from V and 6 from J; bases not matched to a gene: 10. CDR3 length: 15 amino acids. CDR3 sequence: CASSTVGGAFDTQYF. In nucleotides, the CDR3 is TGTGCCAGCAGCACCGTCGGGGGGGCGTTTGATACGCAGTATTTT.

The chain combines TRBV19 with TRBJ1-5, with D perhaps TRBD1 (6 bases). V lost 3 bases to trimming and J lost 8 bases, with 11 bases between them. The germline gives CDR1 LNHDA, CDR2 SQIVND (reference sequence). This CDR3 region has 13 residues. The CDR3 DNA reads as TGTGCCAGTAGTATCCAGGGGTGGGAGCCCCAGCATTTT. Residues: CASSIQGWEPQHF.

V usage is TRBV15 and J usage is TRBJ2-7; 8 bases are a match to TRBD2. The germline V gene has CDR1 LNHNV and CDR2 YYDKDF (reference sequence). This CDR3 has 15 amino acids. V shed 4 bases and J 6 bases; nucleotides not matched to a gene: 11. The CDR3 bases are TGTGCCACCAGCACCCAACGGGGGGGTCCCCCCGAGCAGTACTTC. Translating it yields CATSTQRGGPPEQYF.

This chain uses TRBV7-9 with TRBJ1-2; D might be TRBD1 (5 bases). Germline V gene sequence: CDR1 SEHNR, CDR2 FQNEAQ (reference sequence). This CDR3 has 15 amino acids. Between the trimmed V and J ends, which lost 5 bases and 0 bases, there was a span of 13 bases. The CDR3 region has the DNA TGTGCCAGCAGCCTACAGGTCAGAGCTAACTATGGCTACACCTTC. Its protein is CASSLQVRANYGYTF.